The 3 T cell receptor beta chains reported below all come from one sample, sequenced in a study of control samples from healthy donors and cancer patients. Assay used: immunoSEQ multiplex PCR; TCRdb lists only in-frame clones, some missing. The table records 110,000 to 150,000 clones, roughly nine tenths of them present only once. What was sequenced was blood. The receptors were gathered from a man aged 18 to 30 in good health.

This clone was observed once. Likely a read error: the CDR3 ends without its conserved phenylalanine or tryptophan. No DNA is shown, since the ends of the CDR3 on it are uncertain; the CDR3 is the one TCRdb lists. The V gene is TRBV28, the J gene TRBJ2-7; TRBD1 is the table's D call, not checked against the DNA. The germline V gene encodes CDR1 MDHEN and CDR2 SYDVKM. From its first to its last residue, the CDR3 has 14 amino acids. CDR3 residues: CASSSHSGGAGVVS.

The genes are TRBV13 and TRBJ2-5, with TRBD2 matching 10 bases. The V gene end was trimmed by 5 bases and the J gene end by 1 base; junction bases not matched to a gene: 4. This CDR3 comprises 15 residues. Germline loops: CDR1 PRHDT, CDR2 FYEKMQ (reference sequence). CDR3 sequence (DNA): TGTGCCAGCAGCCTACTAGCGGGATTCCAAGAGACCCAGTACTTC. This translates into CASSLLAGFQETQYF.

The chain is built from TRBV4-1 and TRBJ2-1; 10 bases map to TRBD2. Germline V gene lookup returns CDR1 MGHRA and CDR2 YSYEKL. This CDR3 has 15 residues. V was pared by 3 bases and J by 9 bases, with 8 bases of the junction left unmatched. The CDR3 loop reads CASSHASGGWGEQFF. The CDR3 nucleotides are TGCGCCAGCAGCCATGCTAGCGGGGGATGGGGTGAGCAGTTCTTC.